Described below is a single T cell receptor beta chain sequence and its context. The data derive from a study of cytomegalovirus exposure and HLA in healthy donors. Germline V gene sequence: CDR1 SEHNR, CDR2 FQNEAQ (reference sequence). The ends lost 4 bases at V and 2 bases at J; junction bases unmatched: 4. The CDR3 is 15 residues long. The primer mix had 60 Vbeta and 13 Jbeta primers. TCRdb keeps only in-frame clones here, not all; method: immunoSEQ multiplex PCR. The sample consists of some 160,000 clones, 65% to 80% of them appearing once. Sequencing was carried out using PBMCs. The receptor's source is a woman between 35 and 50 years old in good health and CMV-seronegative. This rearrangement joins TRBV7-9 to TRBJ2-7; 11 bases are shared with TRBD1. CDR3: CASSSGQGGPYEQYF. The CDR3 DNA reads TGTGCCAGCAGCTCGGGACAGGGGGGACCCTACGAGCAGTACTTC.